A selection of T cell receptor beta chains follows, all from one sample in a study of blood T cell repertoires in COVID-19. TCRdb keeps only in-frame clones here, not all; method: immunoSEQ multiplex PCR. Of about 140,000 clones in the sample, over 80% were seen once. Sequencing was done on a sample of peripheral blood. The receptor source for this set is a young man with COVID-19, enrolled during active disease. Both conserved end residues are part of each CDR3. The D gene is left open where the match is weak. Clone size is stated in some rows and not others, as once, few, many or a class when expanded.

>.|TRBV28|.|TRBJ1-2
TGTGCCAGCAGACCCCTCTGGGAGTCCCATGGCTACACCTTC
CASRPLWESHGYTF
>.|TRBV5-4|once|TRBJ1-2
TGTGCCAGCAGCAAAGCCATGGAGGGCTACACCTTC
CASSKAMEGYTF
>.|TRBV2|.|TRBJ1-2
TGTGCCAGCAGTGGCGCGAACTATGGCTACACCTTC
CASSGANYGYTF
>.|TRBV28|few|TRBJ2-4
TGTGCCAGCAGTAATGAGGGACTCGGGGACATTCAGTACTTC
CASSNEGLGDIQYF
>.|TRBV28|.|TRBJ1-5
TGTGCCAGCACACCAGGAGGGCTGGTGGAGCAGCCCCAGCATTTT
CASTPGGLVEQPQHF
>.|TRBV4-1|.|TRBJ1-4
TGCGCCAGCAGCCAAGTTGCGGGCTATAATGAAAAACTGTTTTTT
CASSQVAGYNEKLFF
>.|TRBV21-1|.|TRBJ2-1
TGTGCCAGCAGACAGGCCGCGAGAGTAGGCCCGGCCCAGCAGTTCTTC
CASRQAARVGPAQQFF
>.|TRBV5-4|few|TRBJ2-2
TGTGCCAGCAGCGGAAGACTAGTACCCACCGGGGAGCTGTTTTTT
CASSGRLVPTGELFF
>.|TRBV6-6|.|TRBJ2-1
TGTGCCAGCAGTCGAACGGGACAAGCCCTCAATGAGCAGTTCTTC
CASSRTGQALNEQFF
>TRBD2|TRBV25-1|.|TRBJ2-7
TGTGCCAGCAGTGCGACTAGCGGGAGTTACGAGCAGTACTTC
CASSATSGSYEQYF
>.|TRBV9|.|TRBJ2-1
TGTGCCAGCAGCGTAGAGCCCGGGTTCTACAATGAGCAGTTCTTC
CASSVEPGFYNEQFF
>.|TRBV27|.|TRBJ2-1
TGTGCCAGCAGTTTTTCCAGGAATTACAATGAGCAGTTCTTC
CASSFSRNYNEQFF
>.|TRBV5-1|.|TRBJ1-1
TGCGCCAGCAGCCTTAGGACAGTTACAAACACTGAAGCTTTCTTT
CASSLRTVTNTEAFF
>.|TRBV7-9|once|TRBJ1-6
TGTGCCAGCAGTTCAGGCCGTTCACCCCTCCACTTT
CASSSGRSPLHF
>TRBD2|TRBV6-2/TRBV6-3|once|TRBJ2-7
TGTGCCAGCAGCGGAGCGGGAGTAAAGCGCTACGAGCAGTACTTC
CASSGAGVKRYEQYF
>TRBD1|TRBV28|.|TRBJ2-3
TGTGCCAGCAGTTTCCCCCGGACAGGGGAGGGGACAGATACGCAGTATTTT
CASSFPRTGEGTDTQYF
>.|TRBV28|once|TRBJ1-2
TGTGCCAGCAGTCTAGGACAGCCAATTACCTATGGCTACACCTTC
CASSLGQPITYGYTF
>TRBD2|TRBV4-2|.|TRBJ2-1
TGTGCCAGCAGCCCCCTAGCGGGAGATATCAATGAGCAGTTCTTC
CASSPLAGDINEQFF
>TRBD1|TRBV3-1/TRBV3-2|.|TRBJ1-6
TGTGCCAGCAGTCCTTACAGGGGGGGGCCCCTCCACTTT
CASSPYRGGPLHF
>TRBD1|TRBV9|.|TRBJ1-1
TGTGCCAGCAGCCTGACAGGGGGCGGGACGAACACTGAAGCTTTCTTT
CASSLTGGGTNTEAFF
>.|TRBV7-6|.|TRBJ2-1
TGTGCCAGCAGCCGAGCGGACAGTTTACCCTACAATGAGCAGTTCTTC
CASSRADSLPYNEQFF
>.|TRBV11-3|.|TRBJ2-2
TGTGCCAGCAGCCCAATGGGACTGGGTAACACCGGGGAGCTGTTTTTT
CASSPMGLGNTGELFF
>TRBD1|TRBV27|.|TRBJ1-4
TGTGCCAGCACCACAGGGGGTAAGAGTGAAAAACTGTTTTTT
CASTTGGKSEKLFF
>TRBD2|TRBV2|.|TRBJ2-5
TGTGCCAGCAGTGAATTATTGGCTAGCGGGATAGGGGAGACCCAGTACTTC
CASSELLASGIGETQYF
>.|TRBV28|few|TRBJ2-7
TGTGCCAGCAGCGGTTCCCTCGCCTACGAGCAGTACTTC
CASSGSLAYEQYF
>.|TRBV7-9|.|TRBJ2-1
TGTGCCGTGGGGGACAATACCTACAATGAGCAGTTCTTC
CAVGDNTYNEQFF
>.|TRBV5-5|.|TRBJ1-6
TGTGCCAGCAGCTTGCAGGGGAGCTCCTATAATTCACCCCTCCACTTT
CASSLQGSSYNSPLHF
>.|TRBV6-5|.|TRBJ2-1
TGTGCCAGCATAACAGCGGCGGGTGAGCAGTTCTTC
CASITAAGEQFF
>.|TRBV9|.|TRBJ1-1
TGTGCCAGCAGCGCCTCGGGGGACACTGAAGCTTTCTTT
CASSASGDTEAFF
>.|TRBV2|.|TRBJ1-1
TGTGCCAGCAGACGACAGACAGTGAACACTGAAGCTTTCTTT
CASRRQTVNTEAFF
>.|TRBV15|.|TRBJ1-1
TGTGCCACCAGCAGACGACAGGCCTCTAGAGGTGAAGCTTTCTTT
CATSRRQASRGEAFF
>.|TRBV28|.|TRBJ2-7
TGTGCCAGCATAGGACAGACCTACGAGCAGTACTTC
CASIGQTYEQYF
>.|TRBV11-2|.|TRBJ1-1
TGTGCCAGCAGCTCTCGACTGACAGGCATGAACACTGAAGCTTTCTTT
CASSSRLTGMNTEAFF
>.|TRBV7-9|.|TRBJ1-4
TGTGCCAGCAGCCTTAGGGAGACTAATGAAAAACTGTTTTTT
CASSLRETNEKLFF
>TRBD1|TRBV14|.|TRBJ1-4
TGTGCCAGCTCCCCGGGACAGGGAACAACTAATGAAAAACTGTTTTTT
CASSPGQGTTNEKLFF
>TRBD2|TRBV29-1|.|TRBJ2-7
TGCAGCGTTGAATGGCCGGGAGGGTCCTACGAGCAGTACTTC
CSVEWPGGSYEQYF
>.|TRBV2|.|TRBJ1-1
TGTGCCAGCAGAGCACAGAAAATGAACACTGAAGCTTTCTTT
CASRAQKMNTEAFF
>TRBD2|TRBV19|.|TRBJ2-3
TGTGCCAGTAGTATCCGGACTAGCGGGAGGTCCGATACGCAGTATTTT
CASSIRTSGRSDTQYF
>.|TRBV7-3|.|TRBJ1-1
TGTGCCAGCAGCCCATCCGGGGGAACGGCAAACACTGAAGCTTTCTTT
CASSPSGGTANTEAFF
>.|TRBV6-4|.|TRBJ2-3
TGTGCCAGCAGTGGCCAGGGGGGAGATACGCAGTATTTT
CASSGQGGDTQYF
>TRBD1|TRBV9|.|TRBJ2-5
TGTGCCAGCAGCCCCGACAGGGGTGGCGAGACCCAGTACTTC
CASSPDRGGETQYF
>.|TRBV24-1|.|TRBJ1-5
TGTGCCACCAGTGATCGAACAGGGCATCAGCCCCAGCATTTT
CATSDRTGHQPQHF
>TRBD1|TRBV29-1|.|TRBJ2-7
TGCAGCGTTGAGCCGACAGGGGGGGAGGGAGAGCAGTACTTC
CSVEPTGGEGEQYF
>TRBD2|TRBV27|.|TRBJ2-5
TGTGCCAGCAGTTTACGCAGGACTAGCGGGCACCAAGAGACCCAGTACTTC
CASSLRRTSGHQETQYF
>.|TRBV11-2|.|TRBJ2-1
TGTGCCAGCAGCTTAAGAGTTGGGGGCGGGGGCTACAATGAGCAGTTCTTC
CASSLRVGGGGYNEQFF
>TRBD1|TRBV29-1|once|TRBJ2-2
TGCAGCGTTGAAGATACAGGGGGAGCAAACACCGGGGAGCTGTTTTTT
CSVEDTGGANTGELFF
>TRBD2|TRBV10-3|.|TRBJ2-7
TGTGCCACCCAGAACCCTAGCGGGCCCGCCTACGAGCAGTACTTC
CATQNPSGPAYEQYF
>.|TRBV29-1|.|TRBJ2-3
TGCAGCGGCGGGCGGGGATCGCCCACAGATACGCAGTATTTT
CSGGRGSPTDTQYF
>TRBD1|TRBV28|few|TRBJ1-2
TGTGCCAGCAGTTTCTCAGGGGGCAGGGGCTACACCTTC
CASSFSGGRGYTF
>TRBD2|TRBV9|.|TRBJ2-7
TGTGCCTCCCAGGGAGGGGACTACGAGCAGTACTTC
CASQGGDYEQYF